A selection of T cell receptor beta chains follows, all from one sample in a study of blood T cell repertoires in COVID-19. Sequencing was performed with immunoSEQ multiplex PCR; in TCRdb, only in-frame clones are kept and a portion is missing. This table has approximately 10,000 clones, approximately 86% appearing once. The sequencing input was peripheral blood. All receptors derive from a human donor in a cohort sampled during active COVID-19. The CDR3 runs from the conserved cysteine through the conserved F or W. The D gene is left open where the match is weak. Not all rows give a size; the values are once, few, many and, for expanded clones, a class.

d_gene	abundance	v_gene	j_gene	CDR3aa	CDR3nt
.	.	TRBV7-6	TRBJ1-6	CASSLTPRGGSPLHF	TGTGCCAGCAGCTTAACACCCCGGGGGGGTTCACCCCTCCACTTT
.	.	TRBV30	TRBJ2-3	CAWRDRTGSTDTQYF	TGTGCCTGGAGAGATCGGACGGGAAGCACAGATACGCAGTATTTT
TRBD1	.	TRBV5-1	TRBJ1-2	CASSLTGQQSYYGYTF	TGCGCCAGCAGCTTGACGGGACAGCAATCTTACTATGGCTACACCTTC
TRBD2	.	TRBV18	TRBJ2-1	CASSFNGGDYNEQFF	TGTGCCAGCTCATTCAATGGGGGGGACTACAATGAGCAGTTCTTC
.	.	TRBV4-2	TRBJ1-5	CASSQGENQPQHF	TGTGCCAGCAGCCAAGGCGAAAATCAGCCCCAGCATTTT
.	.	TRBV2	TRBJ1-6	CASSGTARENSPLHF	TGTGCCAGCAGTGGAACGGCCAGGGAAAATTCACCCCTCCACTTT
TRBD2	.	TRBV4-2	TRBJ2-5	CASSRGTSGYQETQYF	TGTGCCAGCAGCCGGGGGACTAGCGGATACCAAGAGACCCAGTACTTC
TRBD2	.	TRBV2	TRBJ2-2	CASSEAVGLASTGELFF	TGTGCCAGCAGTGAAGCTGTGGGACTAGCCAGCACCGGGGAGCTGTTTTTT
.	once	TRBV7-3	TRBJ1-1	CASRLGLLNTEAFF	TGTGCCAGCAGGCTAGGACTGTTGAACACTGAAGCTTTCTTT
.	.	TRBV7-8	TRBJ1-1	CASSLSGRTNTEAFF	TGTGCCAGCAGCTTAAGCGGACGGACGAACACTGAAGCTTTCTTT
.	.	TRBV27	TRBJ1-1	CASSSPGLNTEAFF	TGTGCCAGCAGCTCCCCAGGGTTGAACACTGAAGCTTTCTTT
TRBD2	.	TRBV2	TRBJ2-1	CASRVAGGGNEQFF	TGTGCCAGCAGAGTAGCGGGGGGTGGTAATGAGCAGTTCTTC
TRBD1	.	TRBV5-1	TRBJ2-7	CASSPGTGEYVYEQYF	TGCGCCAGCAGCCCCGGGACAGGGGAATACGTCTACGAGCAGTACTTC
.	.	TRBV6-6	TRBJ2-7	CASATLGYEQYF	TGTGCCAGCGCTACACTAGGGTACGAGCAGTACTTC
.	.	TRBV3-1/TRBV3-2	TRBJ1-1	CASSQGFRANTEAFF	TGTGCCAGCAGCCAAGGGTTCAGGGCTAACACTGAAGCTTTCTTT
.	.	TRBV10-3	TRBJ2-1	CAISLGNEQFF	TGTGCCATCAGCCTCGGGAATGAGCAGTTCTTC
.	few	TRBV28	TRBJ1-2	CASSLRLYGYTF	TGTGCCAGCAGTTTGAGACTCTATGGCTACACCTTC
.	.	TRBV6-2/TRBV6-3	TRBJ1-5	CASSKTEGLYQPQHF	TGTGCCAGCAGTAAGACAGAAGGATTGTATCAGCCCCAGCATTTT
.	.	TRBV5-1	TRBJ2-1	CASSSEPGLSNEQFF	TGCGCCAGCAGCTCTGAACCGGGACTTTCCAATGAGCAGTTCTTC
TRBD1	.	TRBV5-1	TRBJ1-4	CASSGYRGRNGSTNEKLFF	TGCGCCAGCAGCGGCTACAGGGGGCGGAATGGGTCAACTAATGAAAAACTGTTTTTT
.	.	TRBV6-1	TRBJ1-5	CASSEKNRGKGNQPQHF	TGTGCCAGCAGTGAAAAAAATAGGGGAAAGGGCAATCAGCCCCAGCATTTT
.	.	TRBV28	TRBJ2-7	CASSSQVPYEQYF	TGTGCCAGCAGTTCACAGGTCCCCTACGAGCAGTACTTC
.	.	TRBV18	TRBJ2-3	CASSLKGDTQYF	TGTGCCAGCTCACTTAAGGGGGATACGCAGTATTTT
.	.	TRBV6-5	TRBJ1-1	CASRTHGGTEAEAFF	TGTGCCAGCAGGACCCACGGAGGCACGGAGGCTGAAGCTTTCTTT
TRBD2	.	TRBV7-2	TRBJ2-7	CASSFGPGGEQYF	TGTGCCAGCAGCTTCGGACCGGGGGGCGAGCAGTACTTC
TRBD1	.	TRBV6-5	TRBJ1-4	CASARQGAQEELFF	TGTGCCAGCGCCCGGCAGGGGGCGCAGGAAGAACTGTTTTTT
TRBD1	.	TRBV3-1/TRBV3-2	TRBJ1-5	CASSLGTGLDQPQHF	TGTGCCAGCAGCCTCGGGACAGGGCTCGACCAGCCCCAGCATTTT
.	.	TRBV6-2/TRBV6-3	TRBJ1-2	CASSKREGHLYGYTF	TGTGCCAGCAGCAAAAGGGAAGGACACCTCTATGGCTACACCTTC
.	.	TRBV9	TRBJ2-5	CASSLTSGQETQYF	TGTGCCAGCAGCCTTACCTCAGGGCAAGAGACCCAGTACTTC
.	.	TRBV19	TRBJ2-7	CATSSGSRAVYEQYF	TGTGCCACCTCATCAGGCAGCAGGGCGGTCTACGAGCAGTACTTC
.	.	TRBV6-1	TRBJ2-1	CASSEGPIYNEQFF	TGTGCCAGCAGTGAAGGCCCTATCTACAATGAGCAGTTCTTC
TRBD1	few	TRBV11-3	TRBJ2-7	CASSLGQGASHEQYF	TGTGCCAGCAGCTTAGGTCAGGGGGCGTCCCACGAGCAGTACTTC
.	.	TRBV4-1	TRBJ1-1	CASSQVGRLNTEAFF	TGCGCCAGCAGCCAAGTAGGGAGGCTGAACACTGAAGCTTTCTTT
.	.	TRBV6-6	TRBJ2-2	CASSYPGGLRTGELFF	TGTGCCAGCAGTTATCCAGGGGGGTTGCGCACCGGGGAGCTGTTTTTT
TRBD1	.	TRBV7-8	TRBJ1-1	CASSKRQDRGGTEAFF	TGTGCCAGCAGTAAGCGGCAGGACAGGGGTGGCACTGAAGCTTTCTTT
.	.	TRBV6-5	TRBJ2-4	CASNARLAKNIQYF	TGTGCCAGCAATGCGAGATTAGCCAAAAACATTCAGTACTTC
.	.	TRBV5-1	TRBJ2-2	CASSLTEKNTGELFF	TGCGCCAGCAGCCTAACAGAGAAGAACACCGGGGAGCTGTTTTTT
TRBD1	.	TRBV28	TRBJ2-7	CASSSGGHTYYEQYF	TGTGCCAGCTCATCAGGGGGCCACACTTACTACGAGCAGTACTTC
.	.	TRBV3-1/TRBV3-2	TRBJ2-2	CASSRLANTGELFF	TGTGCCAGCAGCCGACTAGCGAACACCGGGGAGCTGTTTTTT
.	once	TRBV29-1	TRBJ2-5	CSVARAHQETQYF	TGCAGCGTTGCCAGGGCGCACCAAGAGACCCAGTACTTC
.	.	TRBV18	TRBJ2-2	CASSPPGLHNTGELFF	TGTGCCAGCTCACCACCGGGACTTCATAACACCGGGGAGCTGTTTTTT
TRBD1	.	TRBV5-1	TRBJ2-5	CASQDRGGETQYF	TGCGCCAGTCAGGACAGGGGAGGTGAGACCCAGTACTTC
.	.	TRBV3-1/TRBV3-2	TRBJ1-4	CASRPSGVGREKLFF	TGTGCCAGCAGACCAAGCGGGGTAGGGCGAGAAAAACTGTTTTTT
TRBD1	.	TRBV7-6	TRBJ1-2	CASSLRQGGTYGYTF	TGTGCCAGCAGCTTACGACAGGGAGGAACCTATGGCTACACCTTC
.	.	TRBV30	TRBJ2-7	CAWSPWGGFYEQYF	TGTGCCTGGAGTCCCTGGGGGGGCTTTTACGAGCAGTACTTC
TRBD1	once	TRBV7-9	TRBJ2-7	CASSTGTAYEQYF	TGTGCCAGCAGCACCGGGACAGCATACGAGCAGTACTTC
TRBD1	.	TRBV6-2/TRBV6-3	TRBJ1-1	CASSIRTGGSGTEAFF	TGTGCCAGCAGTATCCGGACAGGGGGCTCGGGCACTGAAGCTTTCTTT
TRBD2	few	TRBV5-1	TRBJ2-3	CASSLSIAGGGTDTQYF	TGCGCCAGCAGCTTATCGATAGCGGGGGGTGGCACAGATACGCAGTATTTT
TRBD2	.	TRBV7-2	TRBJ2-3	CASSISSGGEDTQYF	TGTGCCAGCAGCATATCTAGCGGGGGGGAGGATACGCAGTATTTT
TRBD1	.	TRBV7-3	TRBJ2-1	CASSAGQGRNEQFF	TGTGCCAGCAGCGCGGGACAGGGGAGAAATGAGCAGTTCTTC
TRBD1	once	TRBV9	TRBJ1-1	CASSVQTGMNTEAFF	TGTGCCAGCAGCGTGCAGACAGGGATGAACACTGAAGCTTTCTTT
TRBD2	once	TRBV6-2/TRBV6-3	TRBJ2-2	CASSSRTSLSTGELFF	TGTGCCAGCAGCTCACGGACTAGCTTGAGCACCGGGGAGCTGTTTTTT
.	.	TRBV7-2	TRBJ2-3	CASSLAGGSDTQYF	TGTGCCAGCAGCTTAGCTGGGGGGTCAGATACGCAGTATTTT
TRBD1	.	TRBV24-1	TRBJ2-1	CATSEGQPLGEQFF	TGTGCCACCAGTGAGGGACAGCCTCTAGGTGAGCAGTTCTTC
TRBD1	.	TRBV18	TRBJ2-1	CASSPLPDRNNEQFF	TGTGCCAGCTCACCACTCCCGGACAGGAACAATGAGCAGTTCTTC
.	.	TRBV5-1	TRBJ2-1	CASSLQGGVEQFF	TGCGCCAGCAGCTTGCAAGGGGGTGTTGAGCAGTTCTTC